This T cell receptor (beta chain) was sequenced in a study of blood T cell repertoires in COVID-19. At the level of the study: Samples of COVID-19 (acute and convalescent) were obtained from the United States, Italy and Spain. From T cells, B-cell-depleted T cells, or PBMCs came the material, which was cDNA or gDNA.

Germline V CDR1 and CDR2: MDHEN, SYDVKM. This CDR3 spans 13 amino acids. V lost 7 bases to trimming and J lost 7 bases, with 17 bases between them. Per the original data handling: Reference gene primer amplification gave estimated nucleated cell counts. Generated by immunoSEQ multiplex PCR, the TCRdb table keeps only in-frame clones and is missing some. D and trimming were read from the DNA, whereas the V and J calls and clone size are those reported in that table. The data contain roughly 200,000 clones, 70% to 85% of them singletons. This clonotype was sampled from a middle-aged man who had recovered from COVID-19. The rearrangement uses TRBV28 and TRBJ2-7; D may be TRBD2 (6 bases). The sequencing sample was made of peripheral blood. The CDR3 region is CASNIPAAGEQYF. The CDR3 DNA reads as TGTGCCAGCAACATCCCGGCGGCGGGGGAGCAGTACTTC.